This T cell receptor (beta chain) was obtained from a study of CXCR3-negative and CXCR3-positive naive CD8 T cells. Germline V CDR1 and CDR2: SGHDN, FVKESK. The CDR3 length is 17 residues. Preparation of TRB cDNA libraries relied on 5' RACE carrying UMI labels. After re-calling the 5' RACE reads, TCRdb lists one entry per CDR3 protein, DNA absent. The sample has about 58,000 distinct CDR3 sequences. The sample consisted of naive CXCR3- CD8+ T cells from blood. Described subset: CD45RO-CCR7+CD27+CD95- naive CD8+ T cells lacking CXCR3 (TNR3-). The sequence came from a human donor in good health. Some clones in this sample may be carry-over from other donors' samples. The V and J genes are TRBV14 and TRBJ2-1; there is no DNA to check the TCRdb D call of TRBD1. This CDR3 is CASSQKNRDSFYNEQFF.